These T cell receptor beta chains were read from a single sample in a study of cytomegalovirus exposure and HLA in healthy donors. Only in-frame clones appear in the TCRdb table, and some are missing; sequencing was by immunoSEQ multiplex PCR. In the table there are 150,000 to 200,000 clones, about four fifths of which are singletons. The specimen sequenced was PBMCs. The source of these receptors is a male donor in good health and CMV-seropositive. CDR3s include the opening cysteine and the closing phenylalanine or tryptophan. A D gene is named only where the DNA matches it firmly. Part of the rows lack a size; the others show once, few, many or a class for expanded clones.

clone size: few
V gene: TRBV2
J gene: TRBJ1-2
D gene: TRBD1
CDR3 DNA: TGTGCCAGCAGTGAGCGGACAGGGAACTATGGCTACACCTTC
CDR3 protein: CASSERTGNYGYTF

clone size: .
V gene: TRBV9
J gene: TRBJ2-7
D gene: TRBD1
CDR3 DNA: TGTGCCAGCAGCGCCGGGACAGGGAGCTCCTACGAGCAGTACTTC
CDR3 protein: CASSAGTGSSYEQYF

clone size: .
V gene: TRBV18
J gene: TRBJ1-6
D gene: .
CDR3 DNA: TGTGCCAGCTCGCCCGCGGACAGTCCTAATTCGGCCCTCCACTTT
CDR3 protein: CASSPADSPNSALHF

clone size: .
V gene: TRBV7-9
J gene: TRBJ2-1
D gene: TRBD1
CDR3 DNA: TGTTCCAGCAGCTTACGTGGGACAGGGAGTTACAATGAGCAGTTCTTC
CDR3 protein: CSSSLRGTGSYNEQFF

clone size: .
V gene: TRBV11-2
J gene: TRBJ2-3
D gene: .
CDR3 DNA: TGTGCCAGCAGCCCTACTTGGGATCTTAGCGGCACAGATACGCAGTATTTT
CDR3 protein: CASSPTWDLSGTDTQYF

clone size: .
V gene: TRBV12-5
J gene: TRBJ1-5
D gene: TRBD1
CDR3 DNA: TGTGCTTCAGGGGGTGGCAATCAGCCCCAGCATTTT
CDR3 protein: CASGGGNQPQHF

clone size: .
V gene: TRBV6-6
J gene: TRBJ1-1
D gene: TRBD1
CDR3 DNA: TGTGCCAGCAGAGGGCCACAGGGGATGACTGAAGCTTTCTTT
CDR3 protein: CASRGPQGMTEAFF

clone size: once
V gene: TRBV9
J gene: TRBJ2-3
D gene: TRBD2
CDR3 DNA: TGTGCCAGCAATCTAGCGGGGGGACGCACAGATACGCAGTATTTT
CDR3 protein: CASNLAGGRTDTQYF

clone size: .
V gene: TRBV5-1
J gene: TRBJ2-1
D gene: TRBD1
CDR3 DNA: TGCGCCAGCAGCCCACAGGGGGACAGGGGGCGGAGTGAGCAGTTCTTC
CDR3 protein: CASSPQGDRGRSEQFF

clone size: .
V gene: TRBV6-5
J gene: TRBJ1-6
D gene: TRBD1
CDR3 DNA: TGTGCCAGCAGCCGGGGACAGCATAATTCACCCCTCCACTTT
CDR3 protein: CASSRGQHNSPLHF

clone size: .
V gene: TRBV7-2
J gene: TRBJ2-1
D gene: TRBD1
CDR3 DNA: TGTGCCAGCAGCTTAGGACAGGGGGCACGTGAGCAGTTCTTC
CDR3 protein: CASSLGQGAREQFF

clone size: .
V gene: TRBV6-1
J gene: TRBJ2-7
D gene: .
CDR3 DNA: TGTGCCAGCAGTCCACAGGGTGACGAGCAGTACTTC
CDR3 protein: CASSPQGDEQYF

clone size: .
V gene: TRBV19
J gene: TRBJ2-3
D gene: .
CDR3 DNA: TGTGCCAGTAGTATACCGGGACACCTCACAGATACGCAGTATTTT
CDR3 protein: CASSIPGHLTDTQYF

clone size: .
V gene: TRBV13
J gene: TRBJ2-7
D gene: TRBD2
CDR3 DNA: TGTGCCAGTGGAAAAAGGGGACTAAACTCCTACGAGCAGTACTTC
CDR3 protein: CASGKRGLNSYEQYF

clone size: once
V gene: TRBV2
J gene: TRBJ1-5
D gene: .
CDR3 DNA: TGTGCCAGCAGCCCGCCAGGGATAGTTAGCAATCAGCCCCAGCATTTT
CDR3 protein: CASSPPGIVSNQPQHF

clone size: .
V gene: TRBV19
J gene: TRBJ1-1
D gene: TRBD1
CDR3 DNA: TGTGCCAGTAAACTAACAGGGGGCCTGAACACTGAAGCTTTCTTT
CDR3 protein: CASKLTGGLNTEAFF

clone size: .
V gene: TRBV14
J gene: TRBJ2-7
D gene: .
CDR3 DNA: TGTGCCAGCAGCCAAGGAAGAGGCCCGGTCTACGAGCAGTACTTC
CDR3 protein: CASSQGRGPVYEQYF

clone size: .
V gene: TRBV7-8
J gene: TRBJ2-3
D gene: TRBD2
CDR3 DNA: TGTGCCAGCAGCTCGAGCGGGGGGCCCTTTAGCACAGATACGCAGTATTTT
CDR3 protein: CASSSSGGPFSTDTQYF

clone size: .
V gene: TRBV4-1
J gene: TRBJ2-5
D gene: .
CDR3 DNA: TGCGCCAGCAGCCCAGATTTAACGAGGCAAGAGACCCAGTACTTC
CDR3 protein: CASSPDLTRQETQYF

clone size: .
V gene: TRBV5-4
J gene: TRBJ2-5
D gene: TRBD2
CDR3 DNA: TGTGCCAGCAGCTCCGGCCAGCGGGGCCCCTTCACCCAAGAGACCCAGTACTTC
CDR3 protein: CASSSGQRGPFTQETQYF

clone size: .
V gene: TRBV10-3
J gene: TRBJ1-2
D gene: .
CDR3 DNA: TGTGCCATCGGGGGGGTCTATGGCTACACCTTC
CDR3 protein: CAIGGVYGYTF

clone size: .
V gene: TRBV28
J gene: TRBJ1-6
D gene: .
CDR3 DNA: TGTGCCAGCAGTCCAGCAGCGAGCTCCTATAATTCACCCCTCCACTTT
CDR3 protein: CASSPAASSYNSPLHF

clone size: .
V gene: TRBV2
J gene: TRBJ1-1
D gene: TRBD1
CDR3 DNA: TGTGCCGGATCCCCCACAACAGGGGGCTACGGCACTGAAGCTTTCTTT
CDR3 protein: CAGSPTTGGYGTEAFF

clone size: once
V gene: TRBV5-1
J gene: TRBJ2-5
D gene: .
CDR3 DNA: TGCGCCAGCAGCCCGGGACTCCCCGAGGGAGCTGACCAGTACTTC
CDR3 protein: CASSPGLPEGADQYF

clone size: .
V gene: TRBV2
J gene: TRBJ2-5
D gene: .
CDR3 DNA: TGTGCCAGCAGTGAGGCGGGCGTAGAGACCCAGTACTTC
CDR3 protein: CASSEAGVETQYF

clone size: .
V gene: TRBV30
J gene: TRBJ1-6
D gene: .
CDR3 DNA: TGTGCCTGGAACCGGGAAGCCTATAATTCACCCCTCCACTTT
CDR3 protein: CAWNREAYNSPLHF

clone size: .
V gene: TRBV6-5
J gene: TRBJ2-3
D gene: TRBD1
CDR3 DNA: TGTGCCAGCAGTATACAGGGGAGAACCACAGATACGCAGTATTTT
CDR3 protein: CASSIQGRTTDTQYF

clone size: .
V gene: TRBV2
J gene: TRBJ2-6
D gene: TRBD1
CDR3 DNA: TGTGCCAGCAGGAAGGCGGGACAGGGGGTAGCTGGGGCCAACGTCCTGACTTTC
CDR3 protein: CASRKAGQGVAGANVLTF

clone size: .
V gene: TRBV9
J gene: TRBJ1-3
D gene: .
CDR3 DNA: TGTGCCAGCAGCGTAGGAGGTTTGGGAAACACCATATATTTT
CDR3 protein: CASSVGGLGNTIYF

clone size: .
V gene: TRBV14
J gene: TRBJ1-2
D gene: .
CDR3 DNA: TGTGCCAGCAGCCAAGGGGCCCACAGGGCCTATCGCTATGGCTACACCTTC
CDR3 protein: CASSQGAHRAYRYGYTF

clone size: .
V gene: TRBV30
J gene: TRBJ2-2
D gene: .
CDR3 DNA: TGTGCCTGGGGTGGCTCCAGCGGACTCACCGGGGAGCTGTTTTTT
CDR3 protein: CAWGGSSGLTGELFF

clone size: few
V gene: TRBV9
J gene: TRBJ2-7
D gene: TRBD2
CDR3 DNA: TGTGCCAGCAGCGCCGGGGACTATTCTGGCGAGCAGTACTTC
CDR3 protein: CASSAGDYSGEQYF

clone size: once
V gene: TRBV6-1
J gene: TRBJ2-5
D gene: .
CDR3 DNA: TGTGCCAGCAGGCTGACAGCCTCCCAAGAGACCCAGTACTTC
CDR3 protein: CASRLTASQETQYF

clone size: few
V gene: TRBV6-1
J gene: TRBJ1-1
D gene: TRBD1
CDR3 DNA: TGTGCCAGCAGCTCCCCACAGGGGTACACTGAAGCTTTCTTT
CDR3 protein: CASSSPQGYTEAFF

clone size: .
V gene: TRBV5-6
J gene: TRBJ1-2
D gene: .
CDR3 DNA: TGTGCCAGCAGGGTACTCAGGGATGGCTACACCTTC
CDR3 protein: CASRVLRDGYTF

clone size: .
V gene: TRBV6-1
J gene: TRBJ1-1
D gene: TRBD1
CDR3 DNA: TGTGCCAGCAGTGAGGACAGGGAAATGAACACTGAAGCTTTCTTT
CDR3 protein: CASSEDREMNTEAFF

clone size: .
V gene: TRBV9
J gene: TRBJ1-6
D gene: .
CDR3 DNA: TGTGCCAGCAGTCCCCGCCCGGGGGGGGTCGATAATTCACCCCTCCACTTT
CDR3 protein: CASSPRPGGVDNSPLHF

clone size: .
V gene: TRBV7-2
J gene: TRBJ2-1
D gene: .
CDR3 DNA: TGTGCCAGCAGCCCCGGAGGTTCCTACAATGAGCAGTTCTTC
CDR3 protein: CASSPGGSYNEQFF

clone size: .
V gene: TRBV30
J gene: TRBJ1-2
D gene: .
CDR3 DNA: TGTGCCTGGAGTGTGCAACAGTTCTATGGCTACACCTTC
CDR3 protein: CAWSVQQFYGYTF

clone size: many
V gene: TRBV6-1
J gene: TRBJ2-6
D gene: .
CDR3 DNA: TGTGCCAGCAGTGAAATAGCGACGGGGGCCAACGTCCTGACTTTC
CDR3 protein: CASSEIATGANVLTF

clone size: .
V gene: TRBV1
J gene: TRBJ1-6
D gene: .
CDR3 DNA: TGCACCAGCAGCCAAGACTCGCCGGACAGCGAGTATAATTCACCCCTCCACTTT
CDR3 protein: CTSSQDSPDSEYNSPLHF

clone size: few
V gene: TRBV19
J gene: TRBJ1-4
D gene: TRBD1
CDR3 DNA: TGTGCCAGTAGTATGGGAGCAGGGGGCACGGAAAAACTGTTTTTT
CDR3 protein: CASSMGAGGTEKLFF

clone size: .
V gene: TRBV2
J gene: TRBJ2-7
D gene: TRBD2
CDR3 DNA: TGTGCCAGCAGCGAGGGACTAGCGGGGGCCTACGAGCAGTACTTC
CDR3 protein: CASSEGLAGAYEQYF